The 29 T cell receptor beta chains presented below share a single source sample, sequenced in a study of early T cells in non-severe SARS-CoV-2 infection. TCRdb reprocessed the 5' RACE reads via MiXCR and lists one record per CDR3 protein. The data hold tens of thousands of distinct CDR3 sequences, with around an eighth observed a single time. Material: whole blood. The receptors were gathered from an adult who was a healthcare worker with PCR-confirmed SARS-CoV-2 infection or an uninfected control (not recorded which).

This clonotype was seen repeatedly, ten times or more. V and J are TRBV5-6 and TRBJ2-2; D might be TRBD1 (6 bases). Trimming cost V 1 base and J 5 bases, with 15 bases left between them. CDR3 length: 16 amino acids. CDR1 and CDR2 (germline): SGHDT, YYEEEE. The CDR3: CASSLRQGIDTGELFF. In nucleotides, the CDR3 is TGTGCCAGCAGCTTGCGGCAGGGGATCGATACCGGGGAGCTGTTTTTT. Based on the CDR3 plus reference TRBV5-6 and TRBJ2-2, the full variable domain is DAGVTQSPTHLIKTRGQQVTLRCSPKSGHDTVSWYQQALGQGPQFIFQYYEEEERQRGNFPDRFSGHQFPNYSSELNVNALLLGDSALYLCASSLRQGIDTGELFFGEGSRLTVL.

The chain links TRBV12-3 or TRBV12-4 to TRBJ2-7, with TRBD1 matching over 7 bases. Unmatched junction bases numbered 5, after V lost 3 bases and J lost 0 bases. The CDR3 consists of 15 residues. CDR3 DNA: TGTGCCAGCAGTTTCGGGACAGAGAGCTCCTACGAGCAGTACTTC. This encodes CASSFGTESSYEQYF.

This clonotype was seen more than once but under ten times. CDR3 in amino acids: CATAPRLANTGELFF. Here the CDR3 DNA reads TGTGCCACCGCCCCGAGACTAGCGAACACCGGGGAGCTGTTTTTT. J is TRBJ2-2 and V is TRBV24-1; D might be TRBD2 (6 bases). The CDR3 has 15 residues. From germline, CDR1 is KGHDR and CDR2 SFDVKD. Trimming removed 9 bases at V and 0 bases at J, with 13 bases between.

The chain recombines TRBV20-1 with TRBJ1-4, with no clear D. This CDR3 region has 11 residues. The germline gives CDR1 DFQATT, CDR2 SNEGSKA (reference sequence). V lost 5 bases and J lost 5, with 6 bases in between. This chain's CDR3 is CSAEYNEKLFF. The CDR3 bases are TGCAGTGCTGAGTACAATGAAAAACTGTTTTTT.

V gene TRBV11-2 combines with J gene TRBJ1-6; D possibly corresponds to TRBD1 (6 bases). Germline V gene data show CDR1 as SGHAT and CDR2 as FQNNGV. The ends were cut back, 2 bases at V and 6 bases at J, with 17 bases in the middle. The CDR3 sequence is 17 residues long. In nucleotides, the CDR3 is TGTGCCAGCAGCTTATACCCGGACAGTGGAGCTAATTCACCCCTCCACTTT. It specifies CASSLYPDSGANSPLHF.

The gene calls are TRBV29-1 and TRBJ2-4; D gene ambiguous. Germline V gives CDR1 SQVTM, CDR2 ANQGSEA. V lost 5 bases to trimming and J lost 0 bases, with 8 bases between them. The CDR3 contains 13 residues. CDR3 coding DNA: TGCAGCGTTACCCGGACAGCCAAAAACATTCAGTACTTC. It codes for CSVTRTAKNIQYF.

The chain links TRBV29-1 to TRBJ2-7; D may match TRBD1 or TRBD2 (5 bases each). CDR1 is SQVTM, CDR2 ANQGSEA, per germline. The CDR3 covers 14 residues. V lost 2 bases and J lost 4, with 15 bases in between. The CDR3, as DNA: TGCAGCGTTGAATTCGGGGCTGAATGGTACGAGCAGTACTTC. Its translation is CSVEFGAEWYEQYF.

Of note for this clonotype: This may be a read error, as it is one base from a much larger clone. The J gene is TRBJ2-5, the V gene TRBV28; D not resolved. The CDR3 sequence is 10 residues long. Looked up from germline, CDR1 is MDHEN and CDR2 is SYDVKM. The ends were cut back, 6 bases at V and 4 bases at J, with 3 bases in the middle. The CDR3 is CASRRETQYF. The CDR3 DNA follows: TGTGCCAGCAGGCGAGAGACCCAGTACTTC.

This chain connects TRBV10-1 to TRBJ2-1; TRBD2 matches 11 bases. CDR1 and CDR2 (germline): WNHNN, SYGVQD (reference sequence). CDR3 length equals 16 residues. V lost 0 bases, J lost 4 bases, and 2 bases stayed unmatched. CDR3 region: CASSESGLAVYNEQFF. The CDR3 DNA is TGCGCCAGCAGTGAGTCGGGACTAGCGGTTTACAATGAGCAGTTCTTC.

A few counts support this clonotype. The chain couples TRBV29-1 to TRBJ1-1; D ambiguous. The CDR3 is made up of 13 amino acids. V lost 0 bases to trimming and J lost 1 base, with 6 bases between them. CDR1 SQVTM and CDR2 ANQGSEA come from the germline V gene. The CDR3 sequence: CSVEDSQNTEAFF. For the CDR3, the DNA is TGCAGCGTTGAAGACAGTCAGAACACTGAAGCTTTCTTT.

In this sample, this clonotype turned up a few times. The chain employs TRBV19 and TRBJ1-5; perhaps TRBD1 as D (6 bases). Trimming stripped 1 base from V and 6 bases from J, with 16 bases between. This CDR3 region has 16 residues. The germline CDR1 and CDR2 sequences are LNHDA and SQIVND (reference sequence). CDR3 bases: TGTGCCAGTAGTATAGCTCGGGGGCGTTCGGTTCAGCCCCAGCATTTT. Amino acid sequence: CASSIARGRSVQPQHF.

This clonotype was counted between two and nine times. V usage is TRBV5-4 and J usage is TRBJ2-1, with D perhaps TRBD1 or TRBD2 (5 bases each). Germline V gives CDR1 SGHNT, CDR2 YYREEE (reference sequence). The CDR3 runs 17 residues. Trimming removed 2 bases from V and 4 bases from J, with 19 bases in between. CDR3: CASSLSVHTGGYNEQFF. Written as DNA, the CDR3 is TGTGCCAGCAGCTTATCAGTTCACACAGGAGGATACAATGAGCAGTTCTTC.

This clonotype was detected only a few times. The rearrangement joins TRBV29-1 to TRBJ2-7; TRBD2 matches 12 bases. The CDR3 loop spans 14 amino acids. V trimming: 6 bases; J trimming: 4 bases; junction bases outside the gene matches: 7. CDR1 is SQVTM, CDR2 ANQGSEA, per germline. CDR3 residues: CSVPASGRAYEQYF. The DNA of the CDR3 is TGCAGCGTGCCCGCTAGCGGGAGGGCGTACGAGCAGTACTTC.

The chain uses TRBV12-3 or TRBV12-4 and TRBJ2-7, with 9 bases identical to TRBD2. V lost 8 bases, J lost 0 bases, and 5 bases stayed unmatched. The CDR3 has 14 amino acids. The CDR3 loop reads CASGRLAVSYEQYF. In nucleotides, the CDR3 is TGTGCCAGCGGAAGACTAGCGGTCTCCTACGAGCAGTACTTC.

This clonotype was observed a few times. The chain recombines TRBV12-3 or TRBV12-4 with TRBJ2-3, with D possibly being TRBD2 (5 bases). This CDR3 comprises 14 residues. V gave up 6 bases and J gave up 1 base, with 11 bases separating them. The CDR3 sequence: CASSAQAGTDTQYF. CDR3 nucleotides: TGTGCCAGCAGCGCTCAAGCGGGCACAGATACGCAGTATTTT.

The CDR3 here is CASSLGDSGTAGGETQYF. CDR3 DNA: TGTGCCAGCAGCTTAGGGGATTCAGGGACCGCCGGAGGAGAGACCCAGTACTTC. This chain connects TRBV7-7 to TRBJ2-5; TRBD1 or TRBD2 may be the D gene (5 bases each). Trimming shortened V by 1 base and J by 4 bases, and 22 bases separated the two germline ends. This CDR3 comprises 18 residues. Germline CDR1 SSHAT, CDR2 FNYEAQ (reference sequence).

This chain connects TRBV5-6 to TRBJ2-5; D is ambiguous. This CDR3 region has 15 residues. The ends were cut back, 1 base at V and 1 base at J, with 11 bases in the middle. Germline CDR1 and CDR2: SGHDT and YYEEEE. The CDR3 bases are TGTGCCAGCAGCTTGCTTCAAGGGTCCCAAGAGACCCAGTACTTC. Residues: CASSLLQGSQETQYF.

The chain recombines TRBV18 with TRBJ2-1; 11 nucleotides agree with TRBD2. Germline loops: CDR1 KGHSH, CDR2 LQKENI. The CDR3 is 15 amino acids. Trimming removed 8 bases from V and 2 bases from J; junction bases left unmatched: 5. CDR3 DNA sequence: TGTGCCAGCACCATGACTAGCGGGACCTACAATGAGCAGTTCTTC. Protein sequence: CASTMTSGTYNEQFF.

J is TRBJ1-1 and V is TRBV7-2; perhaps TRBD1 as D (5 bases). V was trimmed by 5 bases and J by 4 bases, leaving 20 bases between them. This CDR3 is built from 16 residues. Per germline, CDR1 SGHTA and CDR2 FQGNSA. CDR3 DNA sequence: TGTGCCAGCAGCCAGCCAAAGGGAGGGGTTTTCACTGAAGCTTTCTTT. Translated, it gives CASSQPKGGVFTEAFF.

This clonotype showed up just a few times. The V and J genes are TRBV6-1 and TRBJ2-7; D tentatively fits TRBD1 or TRBD2 (5 bases each). The V end was cut by 4 bases, the J end by 3 bases, with 13 bases between. CDR3 length equals 14 residues. Per the germline V gene, CDR1 is MNHNS and CDR2 is SASEGT. This CDR3 reads CASSVGETLYEQYF. For the CDR3, the DNA is TGTGCCAGCAGTGTAGGGGAGACTCTCTACGAGCAGTACTTC.

This clonotype was seen repeatedly, ten times or more. This chain joins TRBV2 and TRBJ1-5; D ambiguous. V lost 4 bases and J lost 5, with 6 bases in between. Germline V CDR1 and CDR2: SNHLY, FYNNEI. The CDR3 loop spans 12 amino acids. The CDR3 coding sequence is TGTGCCAGCAGTGGGTGGGATCAGCCCCAGCATTTT. It yields the protein CASSGWDQPQHF. The variable domain in full, with the rest retrieved from reference TRBV2 and TRBJ1-5, is EPEVTQTPSHQVTQMGQEVILRCVPISNHLYFYWYRQILGQKVEFLVSFYNNEISEKSEIFDDQFSVERPDGSNFTLKIRSTKLEDSAMYFCASSGWDQPQHFGDGTRLSIL.

The table lists this clonotype with a few counts. This sequence joins TRBV7-6 and TRBJ2-5, with a weak D call TRBD2 (5 bases). The V gene's germline CDR1 is SGHVS and CDR2 FNYEAQ. V was pared by 1 base and J by 2 bases, with 11 bases between. The CDR3 is made up of 15 amino acids. CDR3 sequence reads: CASSLEGAVQETQYF. CDR3 DNA: TGTGCCAGCAGCTTAGAGGGAGCGGTTCAAGAGACCCAGTACTTC.

For the CDR3, the DNA is TGTGCCACCCAGCGAGCCGGGAACACCGGGGAGCTGTTTTTT. This sequence encodes CATQRAGNTGELFF. The chain is built from TRBV6-5 and TRBJ2-2; D is ambiguous. The CDR3 runs 14 residues. Germline-derived CDR1 and CDR2 are MNHEY and SVGAGI. The V and J ends lost 10 bases and 1 base respectively, with 13 bases between them.

This clonotype occurred a few times. The chain couples TRBV29-1 to TRBJ2-5; the D gene is possibly TRBD1 (6 bases). The CDR3 is 12 residues long. The V end lost 7 bases, the J end lost 5 bases, and 14 bases lay between the germline ends. Looked up from germline, CDR1 is SQVTM and CDR2 is ANQGSEA. The DNA for the CDR3 is TGCAGCGCTGGGGGCCCTGGGGAGACCCAGTACTTC. Its translation: CSAGGPGETQYF.

This clonotype was seen a handful of times. This chain joins TRBV11-2 and TRBJ2-1, with 7 bases matching TRBD1. V lost 0 bases, J lost 10 bases, and 3 bases stayed unmatched. The CDR3 sequence is 13 residues long. Germline CDR1 is SGHAT and CDR2 is FQNNGV. The CDR3 loop reads CASSLDTRGEQFF. DNA for the CDR3: TGTGCCAGCAGCTTAGACACCAGGGGGGAGCAGTTCTTC.

This clonotype was seen only a few times. The chain uses TRBV9 and TRBJ2-7; a possible D gene is TRBD2 (5 bases). The V gene's germline CDR1 is SGDLS and CDR2 YYNGEE. The CDR3 contains 14 residues. V dropped 4 bases and J dropped 2 bases, with 13 bases sitting between them. CDR3: CASSFRTEAYEQYF. The CDR3 nucleotides are TGTGCCAGCAGCTTCCGGACGGAGGCCTACGAGCAGTACTTC.

The chain uses TRBV3-1 and TRBJ1-3; D remains ambiguous. The CDR3 has 15 residues. Germline values: CDR1 LGHDT, CDR2 YNNKEL (reference sequence). Deletions cut 3 bases from V and 1 base from J, with 10 bases between. The CDR3 region has the DNA TGTGCCAGCAGCCACCACGGAAGTTCTGGAAACACCATATATTTT. Translating gives CASSHHGSSGNTIYF.

This clonotype occurred many times. The V and J genes are TRBV29-1 and TRBJ1-1, with 8 bases identical to TRBD1. From germline, CDR1 is SQVTM and CDR2 ANQGSEA. Losses at the gene ends were 6 bases for V and 3 bases for J; bases not matched to a gene: 9. This CDR3 is built from 14 residues. The CDR3 DNA follows: TGCAGCGTGGAATTACAGGGGGAGGACACTGAAGCTTTCTTT. Its translation is CSVELQGEDTEAFF.

This clonotype was picked up a small number of times. The J gene is TRBJ1-4, the V gene TRBV7-9; 12 bases line up with TRBD1. Germline-derived CDR1 and CDR2 are SEHNR and FQNEAQ (reference sequence). This CDR3 comprises 16 residues. With V trimmed by 5 bases and J by 9 bases, 10 bases remained unmatched. CDR3 bases: TGTGCCAGCAGCGGAGAAGGGACAGGGGGCGGGAAAAAACTGTTTTTT. It yields the protein CASSGEGTGGGKKLFF.